The T cell receptor (beta chain) described here comes from a study of cytomegalovirus exposure and HLA in healthy donors. Overall study results and limits: Most TCR sequences were uncommon, yet certain public TCRs appeared in many donors. A missense DCLRE1C variant was associated with V- and J-gene trimming of TCR beta chains in a later analysis, and an independent cohort replicated the association. For most TCR beta V segments, an earlier analysis put the productive rate at about 87% or about 30% of the time.

This clone showed up just a few times. No antigen is known for it. One end of the junction is discordant with germline, which a read error may explain. The CDR3 spans 14 residues. The germline gives CDR1 SGHRS, CDR2 YFSETQ. A multiplex PCR was run with 60 Vbeta primers and 13 Jbeta primers. Some clones are missing from TCRdb's copy, which holds only in-frame ones; the method was immunoSEQ multiplex PCR. The profile shows some 170,000 clones, about 10% of them singletons. Sequenced input: PBMCs. The V call is TRBV5-1, the J call TRBJ2-7, with TRBD1 matching 9 bases. The clonotype comes from a woman in her 30s in good health and CMV-seropositive. CDR3 sequence: CASSPGQGNYDQYF. In DNA form, the CDR3 reads TGCGCCAGCAGCCCCGGACAGGGGAATTACGATCAGTACTTC.